Presented here are 17 T cell receptor beta chains from one specimen sequenced in a study of blood T cell repertoires in COVID-19. Repertoires were generated with immunoSEQ multiplex PCR, while TCRdb's copy carries only in-frame clones and drops some. The sample has about 280,000 clones; just under 90% are singletons. The specimen sequenced was PBMCs or T cells enriched from blood (not recorded which). The source is a woman in her sixties who had recovered from COVID-19.

J is TRBJ1-5 and V is TRBV15; a possible D gene is TRBD1 (6 bases). Trimming removed 8 bases at V and 5 bases at J, with 13 bases between. Germline V gives CDR1 LNHNV, CDR2 YYDKDF (reference sequence). The CDR3 is made up of 13 amino acids. DNA for the CDR3: TGTGCCACCGGGCCGGGGGGCGATCAGCCCCAGCATTTT. Amino acid sequence: CATGPGGDQPQHF.

The chain is built from TRBV27 and TRBJ1-1; no clear D. Trimming removed 5 bases at V and 5 bases at J, with 12 bases between. The CDR3 has 13 amino acids. CDR1 and CDR2 from the germline V gene are MNHEY and SMNVEV (reference sequence). The CDR3 nucleotides read TGTGCCAGCAGTCGCGCCCCTAGGACTGAAGCTTTCTTT. Translation gives CASSRAPRTEAFF.

This clone was detected only once. This chain connects TRBV14 to TRBJ2-1; D gene uncertain. The CDR3 is 13 amino acids. Between the trimmed V and J ends, which lost 4 bases and 6 bases, there was a span of 10 bases. Germline V CDR1 and CDR2: SGHDN, FVKESK. CDR3 sequence reads: CASSPGLLNEQFF. The CDR3 DNA reads TGTGCCAGCAGCCCAGGTTTGCTCAATGAGCAGTTCTTC.

The chain carries TRBV27 and TRBJ2-7, with 9 bases lining up with TRBD1. CDR1 and CDR2 from the germline V gene are MNHEY and SMNVEV (reference sequence). This CDR3 has 16 amino acids. J was trimmed by 3 bases and V by 2 bases; bases with no gene match: 8. CDR3 sequence (DNA): TGTGCCAGCAGTTTAGATCCGGGACAGGGAAACTACGAGCAGTACTTC. Translating it yields CASSLDPGQGNYEQYF.

The chain couples TRBV5-5 to TRBJ2-7; no clear D. Trimming stripped 3 bases from V and 6 bases from J, with 19 bases between. CDR1 is SGHKS, CDR2 YYEKEE, per germline (reference sequence). This CDR3 comprises 15 residues. CDR3 region: CASSSGPGISGEQYF. The CDR3 nucleotides read TGTGCCAGCAGCTCCGGTCCAGGCATCAGTGGCGAGCAGTACTTC.

The genes are TRBV5-5 and TRBJ2-1; TRBD2 matches at 9 bases. Per germline, CDR1 SGHKS and CDR2 YYEKEE (reference sequence). V shed 3 bases and J 12 bases; nucleotides not matched to a gene: 10. The CDR3 is 14 residues long. CDR3: CASSSSGAPRGQFF. CDR3 nucleotides: TGTGCCAGCAGCTCTAGCGGGGCCCCGAGGGGGCAGTTCTTC. The full variable domain, completed using reference TRBV5-5 and TRBJ2-1, is DAGVTQSPTHLIKTRGQQVTLRCSPISGHKSVSWYQQVLGQGPQFIFQYYEKEERGRGNFPDRFSARQFPNYSSELNVNALLLGDSALYLCASSSSGAPRGQFFGPGTRLTVL.

The chain links TRBV5-1 to TRBJ2-1, with 7 positions matching TRBD2. The ends lost 5 bases at V and 3 bases at J; junction bases unmatched: 8. This CDR3 has 15 residues. The germline V gene has CDR1 SGHRS and CDR2 YFSETQ. The CDR3 here is CASRLAGLGYNEQFF. CDR3 sequence (DNA): TGCGCCAGCAGGTTAGCGGGTCTCGGCTACAATGAGCAGTTCTTC.

This clone was found a few times. V gene TRBV29-1 combines with J gene TRBJ2-7; D not resolved. V was pared by 1 base and J by 2 bases, with 9 bases between. CDR3 length equals 13 residues. Germline V gene lookup returns CDR1 SQVTM and CDR2 ANQGSEA. CDR3 DNA sequence: TGCAGCGTTGAAGTTACTGCGACCTACGAGCAGTACTTC. Its translation is CSVEVTATYEQYF.

The J gene is TRBJ1-4, the V gene TRBV13; TRBD1 agrees at 8 bases. V was pared by 1 base and J by 0 bases, with 1 base of the junction left unmatched. This CDR3 is 16 amino acids long. Germline CDR1 PRHDT, CDR2 FYEKMQ (reference sequence). The CDR3 loop reads CASSLDRGATNEKLFF. The DNA for the CDR3 is TGTGCCAGCAGCTTAGACAGGGGGGCAACTAATGAAAAACTGTTTTTT. The complete variable domain, with remaining parts taken from reference TRBV13 and TRBJ1-4, reads AAGVIQSPRHLIKEKRETATLKCYPIPRHDTVYWYQQGPGQDPQFLISFYEKMQSDKGSIPDRFSAQQFSDYHSELNMSSLELGDSALYFCASSLDRGATNEKLFFGSGTQLSVL.

The chain links TRBV4-1 to TRBJ1-5, with a possible D match to TRBD1 (6 bases). Trimming took 6 bases from V and 0 from J, leaving 9 bases between them. The CDR3 totals 14 residues. The V gene's germline CDR1 is MGHRA and CDR2 YSYEKL. CDR3 nucleotide sequence: TGCGCCAGCAGTCGGACAGTTAGCAATCAGCCCCAGCATTTT. Protein: CASSRTVSNQPQHF.

V gene TRBV29-1 combines with J gene TRBJ2-7; 8 bases agree with TRBD2. V was pared by 4 bases and J by 4 bases, with 3 bases of the junction left unmatched. The CDR3 extends over 12 amino acids. Germline V gives CDR1 SQVTM, CDR2 ANQGSEA. As DNA, the CDR3 is TGCAGCGTTGCGGGGGGGCCGTACGAGCAGTACTTC. It yields the protein CSVAGGPYEQYF.

The chain carries TRBV15 and TRBJ2-1, with D possibly being TRBD1 (5 bases). The V gene's germline CDR1 is LNHNV and CDR2 YYDKDF (reference sequence). The ends were cut back, 6 bases at V and 6 bases at J, with 12 bases in the middle. This CDR3 has 13 amino acids. This CDR3 reads CATSTLRGNEQFF. CDR3 DNA: TGTGCCACCAGTACACTTAGGGGCAATGAGCAGTTCTTC.

The J gene is TRBJ2-7, the V gene TRBV24-1; TRBD1 aligns across 8 bases. Germline V gene sequence: CDR1 KGHDR, CDR2 SFDVKD. V was clipped by 3 bases and J by 7 bases; unmatched bases: 7. The CDR3 has 14 residues. The CDR3 coding sequence is TGTGCCACCAGTGATCCGGGGACAGGTGGGGAGCAGTACTTC. Translating it yields CATSDPGTGGEQYF.

The chain joins TRBV11-1 to TRBJ2-1; unclear D gene. Trimming left V 1 base short and J 9 bases short, with 7 bases between. The CDR3 has 12 amino acids. Germline CDR1 and CDR2: SGHAT and FQDESV (reference sequence). CDR3 sequence (DNA): TGTGCCAGCAGCTTAGTCGGCGGTGAGCAGTTCTTC. This encodes CASSLVGGEQFF.

V and J are TRBV7-3 and TRBJ2-1; D unresolved. Trimming removed 2 bases at V and 9 bases at J, with 11 bases between. Germline V gene data show CDR1 as SGHTA and CDR2 as FQGTGA. The CDR3 is 13 amino acids. CDR3 sequence (DNA): TGTGCCAGCAGCTTAGGGCTAAATAGTGAGCAGTTCTTC. Translated, it gives CASSLGLNSEQFF. Supplemented by reference TRBV7-3 and TRBJ2-1, the full variable domain reads GAGVSQTPSNKVTEKGKYVELRCDPISGHTALYWYRQSLGQGPEFLIYFQGTGAADDSGLPNDRFFAVRPEGSVSTLKIQRTERGDSAVYLCASSLGLNSEQFFGPGTRLTVL.

This clone was observed a single time. J is TRBJ1-5 and V is TRBV27, with unresolved D. Germline-derived CDR1 and CDR2 are MNHEY and SMNVEV (reference sequence). CDR3 length: 13 residues. With 3 bases removed from V and 5 bases from J, the gap between germline ends came to 8 bases. The CDR3 loop reads CASSFGGYQPQHF. For the CDR3, the DNA is TGTGCCAGCAGTTTTGGCGGTTATCAGCCCCAGCATTTT.

This chain uses TRBV28 with TRBJ2-7; a weak D match, TRBD2 (6 bases). CDR1 is MDHEN and CDR2 is SYDVKM in the germline V gene. V was cut by 10 bases and J by 7 bases, with 17 bases left in between. The CDR3 runs 12 residues. The CDR3 loop is CATWDSFGEQYF. Here the CDR3 DNA reads TGTGCCACCTGGGACTCGTTCGGGGAGCAGTACTTC. Looking up the rest from reference TRBV28 and TRBJ2-7 gives the full variable domain: DVKVTQSSRYLVKRTGEKVFLECVQDMDHENMFWYRQDPGLGLRLIYFSYDVKMKEKGDIPEGYSVSREKKERFSLILESASTNQTSMYLCATWDSFGEQYFGPGTRLTVT.